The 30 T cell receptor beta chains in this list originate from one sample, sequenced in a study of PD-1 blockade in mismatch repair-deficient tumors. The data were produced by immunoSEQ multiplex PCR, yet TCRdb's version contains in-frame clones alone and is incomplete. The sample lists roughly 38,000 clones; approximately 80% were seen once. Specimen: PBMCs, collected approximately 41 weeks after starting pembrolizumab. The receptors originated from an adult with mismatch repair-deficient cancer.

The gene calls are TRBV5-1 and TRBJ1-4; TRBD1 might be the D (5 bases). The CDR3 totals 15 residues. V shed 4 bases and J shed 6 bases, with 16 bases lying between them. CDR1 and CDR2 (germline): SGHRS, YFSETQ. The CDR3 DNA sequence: TGCGCCAGCAGCCCGGGGGGAAACGGGCATGAAAAACTGTTTTTT. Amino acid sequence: CASSPGGNGHEKLFF. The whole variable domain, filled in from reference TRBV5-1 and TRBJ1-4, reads KAGVTQTPRYLIKTRGQQVTLSCSPISGHRSVSWYQQTPGQGLQFLFEYFSETQRNKGNFPGRFSGRQFSNSRSEMNVSTLELGDSALYLCASSPGGNGHEKLFFGSGTQLSVL.

Written as DNA, the CDR3 is TGTGCCAGCAGCACCCGGGACAGGCTCCAAGAGACCCAGTACTTC. It yields the protein CASSTRDRLQETQYF. The chain combines TRBV9 with TRBJ2-5; 8 nucleotides align to TRBD1. Germline-derived CDR1 and CDR2 are SGDLS and YYNGEE. There are 15 residues in the CDR3. The J segment lost 1 base and the V segment lost 4 bases, leaving 6 bases of the junction unmatched.

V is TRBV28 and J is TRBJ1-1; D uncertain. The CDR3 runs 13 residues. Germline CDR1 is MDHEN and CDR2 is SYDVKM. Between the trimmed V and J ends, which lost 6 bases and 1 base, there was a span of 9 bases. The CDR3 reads CASSGGWNTEAFF. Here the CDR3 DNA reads TGTGCCAGCAGCGGCGGCTGGAACACTGAAGCTTTCTTT.

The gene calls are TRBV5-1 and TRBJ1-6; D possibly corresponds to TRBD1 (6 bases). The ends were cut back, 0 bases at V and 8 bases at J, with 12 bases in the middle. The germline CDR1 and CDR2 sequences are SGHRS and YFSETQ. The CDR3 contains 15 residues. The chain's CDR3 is CASSLDPSGDSPLHF. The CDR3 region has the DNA TGCGCCAGCAGCTTGGATCCGTCAGGGGATTCACCCCTCCACTTT.

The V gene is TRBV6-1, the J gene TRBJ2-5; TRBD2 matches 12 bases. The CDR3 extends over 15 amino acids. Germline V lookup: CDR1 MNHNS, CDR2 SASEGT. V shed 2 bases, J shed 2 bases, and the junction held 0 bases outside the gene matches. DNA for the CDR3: TGTGCCAGCAGTGAACTAGCGGGAGGGCAAGAGACCCAGTACTTC. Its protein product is CASSELAGGQETQYF.

The CDR3: CASSPKQEGINQPQHF. The CDR3 DNA sequence: TGTGCCAGCTCACCAAAACAGGAGGGGATCAATCAGCCCCAGCATTTT. This chain links TRBV18 with TRBJ1-5, with D possibly being TRBD1 (5 bases). CDR1 is KGHSH and CDR2 is LQKENI in the germline V gene. V was cut by 2 bases and J by 3 bases, with 14 bases left in between. This CDR3 comprises 16 residues.

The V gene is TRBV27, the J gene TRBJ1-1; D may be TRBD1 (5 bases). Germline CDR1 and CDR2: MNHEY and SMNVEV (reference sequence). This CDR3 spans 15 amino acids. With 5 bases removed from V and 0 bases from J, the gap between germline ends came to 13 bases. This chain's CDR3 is CASSQRQLMNTEAFF. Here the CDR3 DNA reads TGTGCCAGCAGTCAAAGACAGCTCATGAACACTGAAGCTTTCTTT.

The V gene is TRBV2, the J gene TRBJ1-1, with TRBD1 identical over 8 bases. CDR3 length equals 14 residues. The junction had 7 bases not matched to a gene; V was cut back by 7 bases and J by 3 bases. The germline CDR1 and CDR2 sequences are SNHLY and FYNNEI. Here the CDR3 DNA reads TGTGCCAGCAACCACCTGACAGGGGACACTGAAGCTTTCTTT. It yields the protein CASNHLTGDTEAFF. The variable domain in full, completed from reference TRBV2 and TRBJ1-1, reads EPEVTQTPSHQVTQMGQEVILRCVPISNHLYFYWYRQILGQKVEFLVSFYNNEISEKSEIFDDQFSVERPDGSNFTLKIRSTKLEDSAMYFCASNHLTGDTEAFFGQGTRLTVV.

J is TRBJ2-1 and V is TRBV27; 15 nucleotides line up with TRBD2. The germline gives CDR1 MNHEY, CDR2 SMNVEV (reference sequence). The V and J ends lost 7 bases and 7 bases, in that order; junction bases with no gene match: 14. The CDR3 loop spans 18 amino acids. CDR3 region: CASTRLTPGTSGRNEQFF. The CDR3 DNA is TGTGCCAGCACCCGCCTTACCCCCGGGACTAGCGGGAGGAATGAGCAGTTCTTC.

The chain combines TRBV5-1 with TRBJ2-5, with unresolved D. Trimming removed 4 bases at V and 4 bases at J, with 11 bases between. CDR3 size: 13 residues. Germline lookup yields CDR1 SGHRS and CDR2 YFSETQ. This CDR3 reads CASSLDRVETQYF. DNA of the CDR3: TGCGCCAGCAGCCTGGATCGAGTAGAGACCCAGTACTTC.

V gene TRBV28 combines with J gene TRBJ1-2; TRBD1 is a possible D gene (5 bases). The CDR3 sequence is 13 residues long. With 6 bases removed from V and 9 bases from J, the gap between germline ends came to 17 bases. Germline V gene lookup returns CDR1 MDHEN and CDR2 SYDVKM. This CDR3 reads CASRPGQGTSYTF. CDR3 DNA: TGTGCCAGCAGGCCCGGGCAGGGCACCAGCTACACCTTC.

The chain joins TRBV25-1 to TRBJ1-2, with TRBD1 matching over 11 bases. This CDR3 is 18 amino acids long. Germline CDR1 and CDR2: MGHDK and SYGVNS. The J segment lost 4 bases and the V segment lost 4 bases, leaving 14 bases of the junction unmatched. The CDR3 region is CASSGLRDRGTNPYGYTF. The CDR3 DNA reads TGTGCCAGCAGTGGGCTCCGGGACAGGGGGACAAATCCCTATGGCTACACCTTC.

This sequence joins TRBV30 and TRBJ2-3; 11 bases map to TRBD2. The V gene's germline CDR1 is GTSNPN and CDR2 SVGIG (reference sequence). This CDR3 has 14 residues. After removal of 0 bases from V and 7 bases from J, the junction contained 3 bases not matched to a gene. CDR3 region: CAWSVPSGRYTQYF. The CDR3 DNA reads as TGTGCCTGGAGTGTGCCTAGCGGGAGGTATACGCAGTATTTT.

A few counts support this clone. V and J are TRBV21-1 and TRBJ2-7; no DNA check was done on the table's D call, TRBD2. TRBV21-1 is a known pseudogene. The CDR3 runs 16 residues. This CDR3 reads CASSKVGRTTSYEQYF. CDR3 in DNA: TGTGCCAGCAGCAAAGTTGGACGGACTACCTCCTACGAGCAGTACTTC.

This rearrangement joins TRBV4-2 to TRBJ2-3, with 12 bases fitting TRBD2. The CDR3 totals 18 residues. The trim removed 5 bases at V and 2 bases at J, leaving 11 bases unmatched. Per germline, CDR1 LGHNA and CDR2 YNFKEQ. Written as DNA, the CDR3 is TGTGCCAGCAGCTCACTAGCGGGAGGCCCTCCACCCACAGATACGCAGTATTTT. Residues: CASSSLAGGPPPTDTQYF.

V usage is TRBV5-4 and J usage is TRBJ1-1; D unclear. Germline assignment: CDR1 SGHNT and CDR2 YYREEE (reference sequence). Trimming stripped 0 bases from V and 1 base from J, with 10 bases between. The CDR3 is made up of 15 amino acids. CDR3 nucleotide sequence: TGTGCCAGCAGCTTGGAGGTAGGGAGGAACACTGAAGCTTTCTTT. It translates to CASSLEVGRNTEAFF. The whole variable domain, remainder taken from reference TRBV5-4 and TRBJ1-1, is ETGVTQSPTHLIKTRGQQVTLRCSSQSGHNTVSWYQQALGQGPQFIFQYYREEENGRGNFPPRFSGLQFPNYSSELNVNALELDDSALYLCASSLEVGRNTEAFFGQGTRLTVV.

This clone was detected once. The CDR3 DNA is TGTGCCAGCAGCCAAGATTTAATCGACAATGAGCAGTTCTTC. It yields the protein CASSQDLIDNEQFF. The chain carries TRBV14 and TRBJ2-1; D gene uncertain. This CDR3 has 14 residues. V was shortened by 0 bases and J by 5 bases, with 8 bases between the two germline ends. In germline, CDR1 is SGHDN, CDR2 FVKESK.

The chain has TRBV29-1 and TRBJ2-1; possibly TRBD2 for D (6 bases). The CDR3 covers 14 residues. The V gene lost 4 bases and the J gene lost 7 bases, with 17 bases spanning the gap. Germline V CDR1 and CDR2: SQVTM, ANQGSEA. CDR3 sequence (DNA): TGCAGCGTTGCGGCAAGCGGGCTCTGGAATGAGCAGTTCTTC. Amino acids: CSVAASGLWNEQFF.

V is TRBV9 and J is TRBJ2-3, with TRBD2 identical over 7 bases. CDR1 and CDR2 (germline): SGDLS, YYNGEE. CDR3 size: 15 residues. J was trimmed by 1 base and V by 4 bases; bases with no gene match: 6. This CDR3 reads CASSPPSGGTDTQYF. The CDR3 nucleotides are TGTGCCAGCAGCCCCCCTAGCGGAGGCACAGATACGCAGTATTTT.

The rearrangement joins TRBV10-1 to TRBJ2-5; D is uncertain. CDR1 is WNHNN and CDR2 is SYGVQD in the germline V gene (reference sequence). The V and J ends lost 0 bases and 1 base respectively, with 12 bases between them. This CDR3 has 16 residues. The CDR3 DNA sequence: TGCGCCAGCAGTGAGTCGAAAGCTACTGTCCAAGAGACCCAGTACTTC. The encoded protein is CASSESKATVQETQYF.

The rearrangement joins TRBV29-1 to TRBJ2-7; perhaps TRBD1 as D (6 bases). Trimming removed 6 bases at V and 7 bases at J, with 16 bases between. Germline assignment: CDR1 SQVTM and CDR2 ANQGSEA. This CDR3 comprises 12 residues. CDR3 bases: TGCAGCGTACGTAAGGACAGCTGGGAGCAGTACTTC. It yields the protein CSVRKDSWEQYF.

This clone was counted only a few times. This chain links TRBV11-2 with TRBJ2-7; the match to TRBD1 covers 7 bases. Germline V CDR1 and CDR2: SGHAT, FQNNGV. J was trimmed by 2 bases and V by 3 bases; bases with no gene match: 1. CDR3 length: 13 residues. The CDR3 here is CASSFGTAYEQYF. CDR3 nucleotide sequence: TGTGCCAGCAGCTTCGGGACAGCCTACGAGCAGTACTTC.

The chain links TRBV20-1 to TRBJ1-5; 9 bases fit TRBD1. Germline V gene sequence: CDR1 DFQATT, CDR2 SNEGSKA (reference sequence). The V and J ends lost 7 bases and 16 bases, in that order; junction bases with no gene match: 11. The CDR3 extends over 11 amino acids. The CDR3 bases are TGCAGTGTTCAACCCCGGGACAGGGCACATTTT. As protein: CSVQPRDRAHF.

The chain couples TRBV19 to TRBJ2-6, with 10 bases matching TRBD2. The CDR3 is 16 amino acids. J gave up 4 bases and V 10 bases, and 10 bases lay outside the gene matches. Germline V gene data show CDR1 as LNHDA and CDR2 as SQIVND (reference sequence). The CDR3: CATKTSGLGGANVLTF. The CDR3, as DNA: TGTGCCACCAAGACTAGCGGGCTCGGGGGGGCCAACGTCCTGACTTTC.

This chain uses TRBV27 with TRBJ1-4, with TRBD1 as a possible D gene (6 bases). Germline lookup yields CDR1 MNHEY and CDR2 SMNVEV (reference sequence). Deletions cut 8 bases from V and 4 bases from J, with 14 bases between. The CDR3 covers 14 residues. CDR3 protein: CASAQTGFNEKLFF. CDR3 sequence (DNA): TGTGCCAGCGCCCAAACAGGGTTTAATGAAAAACTGTTTTTT. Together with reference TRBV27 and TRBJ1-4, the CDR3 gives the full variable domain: EAQVTQNPRYLITVTGKKLTVTCSQNMNHEYMSWYRQDPGLGLRQIYYSMNVEVTDKGDVPEGYKVSRKEKRNFPLILESPSPNQTSLYFCASAQTGFNEKLFFGSGTQLSVL.

The CDR3 reads CASSPRLLNYEQYF. The CDR3 coding sequence is TGTGCCAGCAGCCCCCGACTGTTAAATTACGAGCAGTACTTC. The chain employs TRBV7-2 and TRBJ2-7; D ambiguous. Germline assignment: CDR1 SGHTA and CDR2 FQGNSA. The CDR3 length is 14 residues. Trimming pared 5 bases from V and 4 bases from J, leaving 15 bases between.

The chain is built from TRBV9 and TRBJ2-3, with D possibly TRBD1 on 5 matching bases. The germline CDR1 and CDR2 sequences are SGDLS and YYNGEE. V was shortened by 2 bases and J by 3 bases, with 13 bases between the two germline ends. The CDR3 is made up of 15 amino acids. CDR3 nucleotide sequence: TGTGCCAGCAGCGTTTCCCCAGGGTGGACAGATACGCAGTATTTT. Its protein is CASSVSPGWTDTQYF. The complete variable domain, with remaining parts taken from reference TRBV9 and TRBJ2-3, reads DSGVTQTPKHLITATGQRVTLRCSPRSGDLSVYWYQQSLDQGLQFLIQYYNGEERAKGNILERFSAQQFPDLHSELNLSSLELGDSALYFCASSVSPGWTDTQYFGPGTRLTVL.

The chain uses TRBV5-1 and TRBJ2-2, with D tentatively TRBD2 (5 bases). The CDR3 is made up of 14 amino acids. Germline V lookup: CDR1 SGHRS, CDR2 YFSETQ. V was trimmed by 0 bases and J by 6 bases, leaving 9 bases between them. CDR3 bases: TGCGCCAGCAGCTTGGAACGAGGGTCCGGGGAGCTGTTTTTT. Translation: CASSLERGSGELFF. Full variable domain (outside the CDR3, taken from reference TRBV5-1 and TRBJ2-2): KAGVTQTPRYLIKTRGQQVTLSCSPISGHRSVSWYQQTPGQGLQFLFEYFSETQRNKGNFPGRFSGRQFSNSRSEMNVSTLELGDSALYLCASSLERGSGELFFGEGSRLTVL.

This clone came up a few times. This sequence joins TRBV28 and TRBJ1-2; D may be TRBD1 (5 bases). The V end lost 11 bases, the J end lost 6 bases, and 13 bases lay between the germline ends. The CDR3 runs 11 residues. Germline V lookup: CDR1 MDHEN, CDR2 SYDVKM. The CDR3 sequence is CACWGRDGYTF. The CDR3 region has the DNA TGTGCCTGCTGGGGGAGGGATGGCTACACCTTC.

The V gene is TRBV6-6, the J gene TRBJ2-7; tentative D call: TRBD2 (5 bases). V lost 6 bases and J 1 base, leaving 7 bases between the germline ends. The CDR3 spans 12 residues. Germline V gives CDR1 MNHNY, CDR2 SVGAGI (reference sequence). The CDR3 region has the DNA TGTGCCAGCAGCGGACTTTCCTACGAGCAGTACTTC. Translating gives CASSGLSYEQYF.